This T cell receptor (beta chain) was sequenced for a study of T cell responses to AZD1222 COVID-19 vaccine listed by TCRdb under 2021. With respect to the entire study: TCR sequencing was performed for about 250 trial participants, of whom about 210 were given two doses of AZD1222 and around 25 were given two doses of MenACWY control vaccine. Trial participants were enrolled into age subgroups of 18-55, 56-69 and 70-plus years, which contained 148, 28 and 57 TCR-sequenced participants, respectively. The research as a whole found: The 56-69-year group was small, and its depth increase did not reach significance, likely because of low power. Because no day 14 peak-response samples were available, the repertoires could be characterized only after the peak T cell response. Vaccine-associated CD4 TCRs spanned the whole spike protein, with dominant responses in regions 160-218 and 743-854. Conclusions about previously exposed vaccinees are limited because only five or six AZD1222 recipients were SARS-CoV-2 seropositive at baseline. Reportedly, close to half of the unique spike-specific TCRs recognized epitopes lying outside the regions that are mutated in the B.1.351 and B.1.1.7 variants. Participants were mostly white British and included more females than males, and it was suggested by the authors that clonal diversity may have been underestimated. After two AZD1222 doses, spike-specific TCR breadth and depth were significantly higher than at day 0 and than in MenACWY recipients.

The CDR3 regions of human TCRbeta chains were subjected to immunosequencing. The source study handled its data this way. TCRs in the repertoires were compared against a reference library of SARS-CoV-2-specific TCRs that had been generated with the MIRA antigen-specificity platform. Breadth was defined as the fraction of unique TCRs that were SARS-CoV-2-associated, and depth was defined as the fraction of total T cells that were SARS-CoV-2-associated. Using the MIRA data, each spike-specific TCR was mapped to the spike region that the TCR reacts to and placed in a CD4 or CD8 class. Log10-transformed breadth and depth values were compared by one-way ANOVA with Sidak's multiple comparisons tests. TCRdb obtained this table from immuneACCESS and retained in-frame rearrangements with V and J assigned. These tables miss some clones; where compared with another copy, unresolved V genes account for less than half of the shortfall, and the remainder is unexplained. Clonal size and the V and J genes are those of that table, whereas D and trimming came from the DNA. The sample table records 95,000 to 110,000 clones; about 89% of these occur just once. Together, the top ten hold 3.3% of the sample.

From a lookup of the germline V gene (reference sequence), CDR1 and CDR2 are LNHDA and SQIVND. The CDR3, cysteine through phenylalanine, is 13 amino acids long. Only the CDR3 portion is preserved as DNA: 39 bases, with reading frame beginning at the first base. Relative to germline, V is 5 bases shorter and J is 5 bases shorter, with 13 bases between their ends. In the paper's terms, the time point label means: about 28 days (+/-7) after the second vaccine dose. The label giving this sample's treatment or condition can be read as: meningococcal conjugate vaccine given as trial control. The vaccinee samples were drawn from two UK trials, COV001 and COV002, one of which was a single-blind randomized controlled phase 2/3 trial testing AZD1222 (ChAdOx1 nCoV-19) in healthy adults. Trial participant PBMC samples were collected at day 0 and day 28 after the second dose for TCRbeta chain sequencing. A remark on this clone: Its specific antigen is unknown. Base qualities are not provided; no much larger clone lies one nucleotide away.

This clonotype was sampled from an adult who received the MenACWY meningococcal vaccine as a control. The sequences come from peripheral blood, collected 28 days after the second dose of the MenACWY control vaccine. Here the chain combines TRBV19 and TRBJ2-7; the D gene remains uncertain. The CDR3 corresponds to CASSQGSGNEQYF. The sequenced DNA is TGTGCCAGTAGTCAAGGGTCGGGCAACGAGCAGTACTTC. Supplemented by the reference TRBV19 and TRBJ2-7 proteins around the CDR3, the complete variable domain is DGGITQSPKYLFRKEGQNVTLSCEQNLNHDAMYWYRQDPGQGLRLIYYSQIVNDFQKGDIAEGYSVSREKKESFPLTVTSAQKNPTAFYLCASSQGSGNEQYFGPGTRLTVT.